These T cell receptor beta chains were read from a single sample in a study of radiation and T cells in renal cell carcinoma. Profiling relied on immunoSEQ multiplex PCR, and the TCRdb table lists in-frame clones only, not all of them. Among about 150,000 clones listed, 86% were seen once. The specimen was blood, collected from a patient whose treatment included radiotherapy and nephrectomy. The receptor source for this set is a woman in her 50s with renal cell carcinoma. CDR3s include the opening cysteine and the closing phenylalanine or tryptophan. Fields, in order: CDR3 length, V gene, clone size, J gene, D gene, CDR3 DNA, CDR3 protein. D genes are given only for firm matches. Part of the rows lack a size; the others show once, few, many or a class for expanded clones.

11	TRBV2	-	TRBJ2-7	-	TGTGCCAGCAGCCCTCATTACGAGCAGTACTTC	CASSPHYEQYF
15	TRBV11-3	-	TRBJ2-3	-	TGTGCCAGCAGCCAGGAGGGACGGAGCACAGATACGCAGTATTTT	CASSQEGRSTDTQYF
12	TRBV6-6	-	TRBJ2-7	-	TGTGCCAGCAGTTACTGGGGGCGCGAGCAGTACTTC	CASSYWGREQYF
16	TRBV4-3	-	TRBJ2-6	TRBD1	TGCGCCAGCAGCCAAGCTGACAGGGCTGGGGCCAACGTCCTGACTTTC	CASSQADRAGANVLTF
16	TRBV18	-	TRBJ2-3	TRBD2	TGTGCCAGCTCACCACTTCCCCTAGCGGTGGGGGATACGCAGTATTTT	CASSPLPLAVGDTQYF
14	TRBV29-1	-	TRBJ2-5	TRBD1	TGCAGCACCACTCCCGGGACAGCCCAAGAGACCCAGTACTTC	CSTTPGTAQETQYF
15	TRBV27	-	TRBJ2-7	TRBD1	TGTGCCAGCAGTTCGTGGACAGGGGGTCACTACGAGCAGTACTTC	CASSSWTGGHYEQYF
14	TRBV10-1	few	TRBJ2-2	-	TGCGCCAGCTCCGGGCCTCAGGCCACCGGGGAGCTGTTTTTT	CASSGPQATGELFF
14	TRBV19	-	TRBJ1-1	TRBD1	TGTGCCACCACACGGACAGGTTTGAACACTGAAGCTTTCTTT	CATTRTGLNTEAFF
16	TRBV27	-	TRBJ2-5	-	TGTGCCAGCAGTGACCGACAGTTAGGCTTTCAAGAGACCCAGTACTTC	CASSDRQLGFQETQYF
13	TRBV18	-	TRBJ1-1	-	TGTGCCAGCTCCAAGGAGGTGAACACTGAAGCTTTCTTT	CASSKEVNTEAFF
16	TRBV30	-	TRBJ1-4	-	TGTGCCTGGAGTGTCTCCGGCCCAGTGGGGGGGGAAAAACTGTTTTTT	CAWSVSGPVGGEKLFF
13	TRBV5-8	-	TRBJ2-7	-	TGTGCCAGCAGCTTTACAACAGACCACGAGCAGTACTTC	CASSFTTDHEQYF
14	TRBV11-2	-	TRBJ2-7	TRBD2	TGTGCCAGCAGCTCCCAGGGACTAGCGCACGAGCAGTACTTC	CASSSQGLAHEQYF
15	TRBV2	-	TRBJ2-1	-	TGTGCCAGCAGTGATGACGGGCACTCCTACAATGAGCAGTTCTTC	CASSDDGHSYNEQFF
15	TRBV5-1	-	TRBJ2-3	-	TGCGCCAGCAGCTTGGGTGGACTGGACGGAGATACGCAGTATTTT	CASSLGGLDGDTQYF
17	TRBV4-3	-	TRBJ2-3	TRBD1	TGCGCCAGCAGCCTAACCAACAGGGGCAAACGAAGGGATACGCAGTATTTT	CASSLTNRGKRRDTQYF
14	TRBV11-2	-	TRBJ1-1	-	TGTGCCAGCAGCCTCAGGGTCTCATTCACTGAAGCTTTCTTT	CASSLRVSFTEAFF
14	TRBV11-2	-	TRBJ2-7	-	TGTGCCAGCAGCTTAACGACAGGCAGCTACGAGCAGTACTTC	CASSLTTGSYEQYF
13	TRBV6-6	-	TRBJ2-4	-	TGTGCCAGTGGATCGGGTACCAAAAACATTCAGTACTTC	CASGSGTKNIQYF
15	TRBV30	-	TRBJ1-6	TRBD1	TGTGCCTGGAGTGTACGAGGCAGGGGGAATTCACCCCTCCACTTT	CAWSVRGRGNSPLHF
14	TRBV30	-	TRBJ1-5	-	TGTGCCTGGAGTGTCTCAATAGGCAATCAGCCCCAGCATTTT	CAWSVSIGNQPQHF
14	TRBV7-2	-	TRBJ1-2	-	TGTGCCAGCAGCTTGGTTTCGTCGCACTATGGCTACACCTTC	CASSLVSSHYGYTF
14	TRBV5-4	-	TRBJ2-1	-	TGTGCCAGCAGCTTGGGGGGGCCTTACAATGAGCAGTTCTTC	CASSLGGPYNEQFF
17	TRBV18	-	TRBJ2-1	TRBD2	TGTGCCAGCTCACCAGGTAGCGGGGTGATCTCCTACAATGAGCAGTTCTTC	CASSPGSGVISYNEQFF
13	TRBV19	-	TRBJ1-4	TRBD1	TGTGCCAGTAGTATAGCCGACAGGGCCCTTCTGTTTTTT	CASSIADRALLFF
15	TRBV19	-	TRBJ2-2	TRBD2	TGTGCCAGTAGTAGACTAGCGGGGGGAACCGGGGAGCTGTTTTTT	CASSRLAGGTGELFF
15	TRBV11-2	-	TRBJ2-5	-	TGTGCCAGCAGCTTAGAGACGGGCCGCTCAGAGACCCAGTACTTC	CASSLETGRSETQYF
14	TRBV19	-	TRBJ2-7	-	TGTGCCAGTAGTATCCGCGACAGGAGCTACGAGCAGTACTTC	CASSIRDRSYEQYF
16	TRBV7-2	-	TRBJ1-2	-	TGTGCCAGCAGCTTAACTCCCCTCTCCAATCGGGATGGCTACACCTTC	CASSLTPLSNRDGYTF
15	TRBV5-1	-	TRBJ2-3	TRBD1	TGCGCCAGCAGCAGGGGACAGGGGGCGGCAGATACGCAGTATTTT	CASSRGQGAADTQYF
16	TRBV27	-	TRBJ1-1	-	TGTGCCAGCAGTTTTGTTCCCAGGGTCGTCGGAACTGAAGCTTTCTTT	CASSFVPRVVGTEAFF
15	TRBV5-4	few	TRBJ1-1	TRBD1	TGTGCCAGCAGCTTGGCGGGACAGTTGAACACTGAAGCTTTCTTT	CASSLAGQLNTEAFF
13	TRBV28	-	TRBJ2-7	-	TGTGCCAGCAGTTTTCAGCCCTCCTACGAGCAGTACTTC	CASSFQPSYEQYF
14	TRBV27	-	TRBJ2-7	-	TGTGCCAGCAGTCACCTCGGTGGGATGGACGAGCAGTACTTC	CASSHLGGMDEQYF
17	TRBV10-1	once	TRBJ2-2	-	TGCGCCAGCAGTGACCACTTACAGGGGGGGATCGCCGGGGAGCTGTTTTTT	CASSDHLQGGIAGELFF
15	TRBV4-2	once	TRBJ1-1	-	TGTGCCAGCAGCCAAGTTGGCGGAATGAACACTGAAGCTTTCTTT	CASSQVGGMNTEAFF
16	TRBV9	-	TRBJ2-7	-	TGTGCCAGCAGCGTAGGAGGCGGGCAAACGCACGGCGAGCAGTACTTC	CASSVGGGQTHGEQYF